The T cell receptor (beta chain) described here comes from a study of cytotoxic CD8 clonotypes in ibrutinib-treated CLL. Clones were sequenced by immunoSEQ multiplex PCR, and TCRdb holds only the in-frame ones, with some missing. The table lists around 140,000 clones, 70% to 80% of them singletons, with about 5% in the top ten. V was cut by 4 bases and J by 7 bases, with 11 bases left in between. Germline V lookup: CDR1 SNHLY, CDR2 FYNNEI. The CDR3 runs 12 residues. The J gene is TRBJ2-7, the V gene TRBV2; D is undetermined. The source of this sequence is a human donor with chronic lymphocytic leukemia. Material: PBMCs, obtained after 24 months of ibrutinib treatment. CDR3 sequence reads: CASSVGVGEQYF. CDR3 DNA sequence: TGTGCCAGCAGTGTTGGGGTGGGGGAGCAGTACTTC.